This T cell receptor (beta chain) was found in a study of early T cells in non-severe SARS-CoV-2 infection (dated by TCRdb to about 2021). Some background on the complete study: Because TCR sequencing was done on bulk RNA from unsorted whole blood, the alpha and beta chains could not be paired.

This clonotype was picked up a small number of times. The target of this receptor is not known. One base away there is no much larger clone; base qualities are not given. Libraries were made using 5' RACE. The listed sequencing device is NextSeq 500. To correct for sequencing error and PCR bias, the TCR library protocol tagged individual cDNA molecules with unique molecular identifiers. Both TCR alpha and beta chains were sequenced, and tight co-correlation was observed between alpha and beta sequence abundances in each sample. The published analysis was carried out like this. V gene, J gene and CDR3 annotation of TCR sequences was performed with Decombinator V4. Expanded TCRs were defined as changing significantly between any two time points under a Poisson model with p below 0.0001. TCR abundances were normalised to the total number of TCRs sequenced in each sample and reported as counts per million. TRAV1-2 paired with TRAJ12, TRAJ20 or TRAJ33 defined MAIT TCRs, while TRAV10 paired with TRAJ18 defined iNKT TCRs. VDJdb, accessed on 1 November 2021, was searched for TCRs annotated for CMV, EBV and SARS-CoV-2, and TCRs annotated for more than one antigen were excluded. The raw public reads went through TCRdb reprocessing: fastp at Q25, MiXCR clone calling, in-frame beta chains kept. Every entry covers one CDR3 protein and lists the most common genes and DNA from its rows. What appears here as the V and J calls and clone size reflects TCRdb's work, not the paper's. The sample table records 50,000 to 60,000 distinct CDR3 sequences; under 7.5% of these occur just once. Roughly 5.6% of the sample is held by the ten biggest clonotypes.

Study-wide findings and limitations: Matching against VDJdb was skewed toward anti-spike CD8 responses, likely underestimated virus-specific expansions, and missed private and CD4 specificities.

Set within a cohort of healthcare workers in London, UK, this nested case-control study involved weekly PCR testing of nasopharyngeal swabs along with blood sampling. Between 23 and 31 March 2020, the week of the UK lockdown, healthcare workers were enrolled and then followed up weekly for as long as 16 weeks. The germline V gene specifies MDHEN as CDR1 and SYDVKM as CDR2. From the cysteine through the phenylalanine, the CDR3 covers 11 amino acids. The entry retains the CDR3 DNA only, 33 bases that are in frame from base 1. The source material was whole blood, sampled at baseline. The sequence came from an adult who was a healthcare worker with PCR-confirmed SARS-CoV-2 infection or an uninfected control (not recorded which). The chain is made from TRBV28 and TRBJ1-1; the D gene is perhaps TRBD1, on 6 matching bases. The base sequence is TGTGCTTCCCGGGGGCCTGCTGAAGCTTTCTTT. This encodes CASRGPAEAFF. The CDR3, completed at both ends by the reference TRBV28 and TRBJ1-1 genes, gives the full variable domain DVKVTQSSRYLVKRTGEKVFLECVQDMDHENMFWYRQDPGLGLRLIYFSYDVKMKEKGDIPEGYSVSREKKERFSLILESASTNQTSMYLCASRGPAEAFFGQGTRLTVV.